The 22 T cell receptor beta chains presented below share a single source sample, sequenced in a study of identical twins. TCRdb passed the 5' RACE reads through MiXCR, listing each CDR3 protein once. The repertoire holds some 97,000 distinct CDR3 sequences, with 5.9% as singletons. The sample was memory T cells sorted from blood. All receptors come from a woman between 45 and 65 years old in good health.

Ten or more counts support this clonotype. The V and J genes are TRBV3-1 and TRBJ1-3; D gene ambiguous. Germline V gene sequence: CDR1 LGHDT, CDR2 YNNKEL (reference sequence). The CDR3 consists of 13 residues. Trimming shortened V by 2 bases and J by 5 bases, and 7 bases separated the two germline ends. Here the CDR3 reads CASSQQERNTIYF. CDR3 coding DNA: TGTGCCAGCAGCCAACAAGAAAGAAACACCATATATTTT. Complete variable domain (other parts from reference TRBV3-1 and TRBJ1-3): DTAVSQTPKYLVTQMGNDKSIKCEQNLGHDTMYWYKQDSKKFLKIMFSYNNKELIINETVPNRFSPKSPDKAHLNLHINSLELGDSAVYFCASSQQERNTIYFGEGSWLTVV.

The chain carries TRBV21-1 and TRBJ1-4; the table's D call of TRBD1 was not tested on the DNA. TRBV21-1 is a pseudogene locus. The CDR3 sequence is 13 residues long. As DNA, the CDR3 is TGTGCCAGCAGCAAACCCCGGAGTGAAAAACTGTTTTTT. This gives the protein CASSKPRSEKLFF.

A few counts support this clonotype. The chain employs TRBV3-1 and TRBJ2-1, with D hard to call. The CDR3 is 14 residues long. Deletions cut 0 bases from V and 5 bases from J, with 8 bases between. The germline CDR1 and CDR2 sequences are LGHDT and YNNKEL (reference sequence). The CDR3 sequence is CASSQDPRHNEQFF. The CDR3 coding sequence is TGTGCCAGCAGCCAAGATCCCCGGCACAATGAGCAGTTCTTC.

In this sample, this clonotype turned up a few times. The J gene is TRBJ2-7, the V gene TRBV10-3, with D maybe TRBD1 (6 bases). The V end lost 6 bases, the J end lost 3 bases, and 12 bases lay between the germline ends. The CDR3 loop spans 13 amino acids. Germline lookup yields CDR1 ENHRY and CDR2 SYGVKD. CDR3 coding DNA: TGTGCCATCAGGGGGGACACCGGCTACGAGCAGTACGTC. Its translation is CAIRGDTGYEQYV.

This clonotype was recorded at least ten times. CDR3 DNA sequence: TGTGCCAGCAGCCGACAAAGCTTTAGCGGAATCCCACAGACTACGCAGTATTTT. This encodes CASSRQSFSGIPQTTQYF. The genes are TRBV27 and TRBJ2-3; tentatively, D is TRBD2 (6 bases). V was cut by 6 bases and J by 8 bases, with 30 bases left in between. Germline CDR1 reads MNHEY; CDR2 reads SMNVEV (reference sequence). This CDR3 spans 18 amino acids.

This clonotype was recorded many times. The V and J genes are TRBV5-1 and TRBJ1-5; unclear D gene. The CDR3 is 14 residues long. Germline V lookup: CDR1 SGHRS, CDR2 YFSETQ. Trimming shortened V by 2 bases and J by 5 bases, and 11 bases separated the two germline ends. The CDR3 DNA reads as TGCGCCAGCAGCTTTATTCGGGGATATCAGCCCCAGCATTTT. Its protein product is CASSFIRGYQPQHF. Complete variable domain (other parts from reference TRBV5-1 and TRBJ1-5): KAGVTQTPRYLIKTRGQQVTLSCSPISGHRSVSWYQQTPGQGLQFLFEYFSETQRNKGNFPGRFSGRQFSNSRSEMNVSTLELGDSALYLCASSFIRGYQPQHFGDGTRLSIL.

This clonotype showed up just a few times. The rearrangement links TRBV5-8 to TRBJ1-1; 8 nucleotides match TRBD1. V was pared by 2 bases and J by 1 base, with 4 bases of the junction left unmatched. Germline-derived CDR1 and CDR2 are SGHTS and YDEGEE. The CDR3 length is 15 residues. CDR3 region: CASSFGDRQNTEAFF. CDR3 DNA sequence: TGTGCCAGCAGCTTTGGGGACAGGCAGAACACTGAAGCTTTCTTT.

In its sample, this clonotype was seen many times. The chain recombines TRBV20-1 with TRBJ2-3, with D possibly being TRBD1 (5 bases). CDR1 and CDR2 from the germline V gene are DFQATT and SNEGSKA (reference sequence). The V and J ends lost 5 bases and 3 bases respectively, with 15 bases between them. The CDR3 totals 14 residues. The DNA for the CDR3 is TGCAGTGCTTGCCCCAAAGGGGTGACAGATACGCAGTATTTT. It yields the protein CSACPKGVTDTQYF.

Ten or more counts support this clonotype. The chain carries TRBV29-1 and TRBJ1-3, with a possible D match to TRBD1 (5 bases). Germline loops: CDR1 SQVTM, CDR2 ANQGSEA. The V gene lost 4 bases and the J gene lost 5 bases, with 9 bases spanning the gap. The CDR3 runs 12 residues. CDR3 DNA sequence: TGCAGCGTTGGGGGGACTCGAAACACCATATATTTT. Residues: CSVGGTRNTIYF.

V is TRBV7-3 and J is TRBJ1-1, with 7 nucleotides matching TRBD1. CDR1 is SGHTA and CDR2 is FQGTGA in the germline V gene. Germline trimming cut 0 bases from V and 1 base from J; bases unmatched to any gene: 5. CDR3 size: 16 residues. The CDR3 is CASSLTATGWNTEAFF. CDR3 sequence (DNA): TGTGCCAGCAGCTTAACGGCGACAGGGTGGAACACTGAAGCTTTCTTT.

This clonotype was detected ten times or more. The V gene is TRBV24-1, the J gene TRBJ2-1; 8 nucleotides align to TRBD2. With V trimmed by 5 bases and J by 0 bases, 2 bases remained unmatched. Germline CDR1 reads KGHDR; CDR2 reads SFDVKD. This CDR3 has 15 residues. CDR3 bases: TGTGCCACCAGTGCTAGCGGGCCCTCCTACAATGAGCAGTTCTTC. It specifies CATSASGPSYNEQFF.

The V call is TRBV7-2, the J call TRBJ2-5; tentatively, D is TRBD2 (6 bases). The CDR3 extends over 15 amino acids. Trimming left V 6 bases short and J 5 bases short, with 19 bases between. The germline CDR1 and CDR2 sequences are SGHTA and FQGNSA. CDR3: CASRSNAGLVETQYF. The CDR3 nucleotides read TGTGCCAGCAGATCTAATGCGGGACTCGTTGAGACCCAGTACTTC. Full variable domain (outside the CDR3, taken from reference TRBV7-2 and TRBJ2-5): GAGVSQSPSNKVTEKGKDVELRCDPISGHTALYWYRQSLGQGLEFLIYFQGNSAPDKSGLPSDRFSAERTGGSVSTLTIQRTQQEDSAVYLCASRSNAGLVETQYFGPGTRLLVL.

Many counts were recorded for this clonotype. This chain links TRBV6-1 with TRBJ1-2, with a possible D match to TRBD1 (6 bases). CDR1 and CDR2 (germline): MNHNS, SASEGT. CDR3 length: 12 residues. Trimming took 5 bases from V and 4 from J, leaving 8 bases between them. The CDR3 bases are TGTGCCAGCAGTACAGGGTTCTATGGCTACACCTTC. Protein sequence: CASSTGFYGYTF.

This clonotype was picked up many times. The V gene is TRBV6-5, the J gene TRBJ2-4, with 9 nucleotides matching TRBD1. With 8 bases clipped from V and 0 bases from J, the junction kept 2 bases outside the gene matches. Germline CDR1 reads MNHEY; CDR2 reads SVGAGI. This CDR3 has 14 amino acids. CDR3 in amino acids: CASSDRGAKNIQYF. The CDR3 DNA reads TGTGCCAGCTCGGACAGGGGAGCCAAAAACATTCAGTACTTC.

This clonotype was seen many times. The rearrangement links TRBV29-1 to TRBJ1-1, with 9 bases identical to TRBD1. The CDR3 is 13 residues long. CDR1 is SQVTM and CDR2 is ANQGSEA in the germline V gene. The ends lost 6 bases at V and 1 base at J; junction bases unmatched: 3. As DNA, the CDR3 is TGCAGCGTGGACAGGGGAGGGAACACTGAAGCTTTCTTT. Translated: CSVDRGGNTEAFF.

This clonotype has a count of ten or more. The chain carries TRBV3-1 and TRBJ2-7; perhaps TRBD2 as D (5 bases). V was clipped by 6 bases and J by 4 bases, with 10 bases between them. Germline CDR1 reads LGHDT; CDR2 reads YNNKEL (reference sequence). The CDR3 has 12 amino acids. CDR3 coding DNA: TGTGCCAGCAGACCTACTAGTTACGAGCAGTACGTC. Its translation is CASRPTSYEQYV.

This clonotype was detected ten times or more. The V gene is TRBV29-1, the J gene TRBJ2-6, with a tentative D call TRBD1 (6 bases). From germline, CDR1 is SQVTM and CDR2 ANQGSEA. Trimming shortened V by 3 bases and J by 4 bases, and 7 bases separated the two germline ends. This CDR3 spans 13 amino acids. The CDR3 protein is CSVEGAGANVLTF. Here the CDR3 DNA reads TGCAGCGTTGAGGGGGCAGGGGCCAACGTCCTGACTTTC.

This clonotype was seen ten or more times. The V gene is TRBV12-5, the J gene TRBJ1-2; D is ambiguous. CDR3 size: 14 residues. The germline CDR1 and CDR2 sequences are LGHNT and FRNRAP. V gave up 6 bases and J gave up 7 bases, with 18 bases separating them. CDR3: CASGGEVGVPGYTF. CDR3 DNA: TGTGCTAGTGGGGGAGAAGTTGGGGTTCCTGGCTACACCTTC.

This clonotype appeared many times. The rearrangement links TRBV12-5 to TRBJ1-6, with 8 bases lining up with TRBD1. The CDR3 runs to 13 residues. CDR1 is LGHNT, CDR2 FRNRAP, per germline. With 3 bases clipped from V and 9 bases from J, the junction kept 1 base outside the gene matches. The CDR3 sequence is CASGFTGGSPLHF. The CDR3 DNA sequence: TGTGCTAGTGGTTTTACAGGGGGTTCACCCCTCCACTTT.

In this sample, this clonotype turned up many times. V and J are TRBV5-1 and TRBJ1-4, with 7 bases identical to TRBD1. This CDR3 is built from 15 residues. After removal of 5 bases from V and 5 bases from J, the junction contained 9 bases not matched to a gene. Germline CDR1 reads SGHRS; CDR2 reads YFSETQ. In DNA form, the CDR3 reads TGCGCCAGCAGACCTAGGACGGGACAGAATGAAAAACTGTTTTTT. Residues: CASRPRTGQNEKLFF.

This clonotype was counted at least ten times. The chain has TRBV20-1 and TRBJ2-2; D uncertain. Germline assignment: CDR1 DFQATT and CDR2 SNEGSKA (reference sequence). V was pared by 4 bases and J by 4 bases, with 10 bases between. The CDR3 covers 13 residues. The CDR3 loop reads CSAIKDPTGELFF. CDR3 DNA sequence: TGCAGTGCTATAAAGGACCCCACCGGGGAGCTGTTTTTT.

This clonotype was counted many times. This chain uses TRBV11-1 with TRBJ2-7; possible D gene TRBD1, 6 bases. V was pared by 4 bases and J by 2 bases, with 9 bases between. Per the germline V gene, CDR1 is SGHAT and CDR2 is FQDESV (reference sequence). This CDR3 has 13 amino acids. DNA for the CDR3: TGTGCCAGCAGCTACAGGGAAACCTACGAGCAGTACTTC. It encodes CASSYRETYEQYF.